The entry below gives a single T cell receptor beta chain sequence along with its context. The sample originates from a study of T cell responses to AZD1222 COVID-19 vaccine. Only in-frame clones appear in the TCRdb table, and some are missing; sequencing was by immunoSEQ multiplex PCR. Of roughly 200,000 clones in the sample, just over 90% were seen once. This CDR3 is 14 amino acids long. CDR1 SGHRS and CDR2 YFSETQ come from the germline V gene. After removal of 2 bases from V and 9 bases from J, the junction contained 6 bases not matched to a gene. This specimen consisted of peripheral blood, obtained 28 days after the second AZD1222 dose. J is TRBJ2-1 and V is TRBV5-1; 9 bases are shared with TRBD2. This TCR was recovered from an adult who received the AZD1222 COVID-19 vaccine. The CDR3 is CASSFTGTSSEQFF. The CDR3 region has the DNA TGCGCCAGCAGCTTCACCGGGACTAGCAGTGAGCAGTTCTTC.